The next 18 T cell receptor beta chains were all read from a single sample in a study of regulatory T cells in long-lasting Graves disease. Time point noted: newly diagnosed GD, antithyroid drugs for less than 3 months. The TCR library was prepared using RNA isolated from PBMCs. Through Arm-PCR of CDR3 regions and iRepertoire HTBI primers, TCR beta libraries were built. TCRdb ran MiXCR on the multiplex PCR reads and lists one entry per CDR3 protein. The data contain a few hundred thousand distinct CDR3 sequences, 20% to 25% of them singletons. This material consisted of peripheral blood mononuclear cells (PBMCs), taken at new diagnosis, from a patient treated with antithyroid drugs. All receptors derive from a female donor with Graves disease.

As regards this clonotype: A clone one base away is much larger, so this may be a read error. V usage is TRBV4-1 and J usage is TRBJ2-5; unclear D gene. The CDR3 totals 15 residues. The germline gives CDR1 MGHRA, CDR2 YSYEKL. CDR3 DNA: TGCGCCAGCAGCCAAGACGCTCCGGGTTCCGAGAACCAGTACTTC. Translating gives CASSQDAPGSENQYF.

There are a few counts of this clonotype. The CDR3 is CASKDRGRFTEAFF. CDR3 nucleotides: TGTGCCAGCAAGGACAGGGGGCGGTTTACTGAAGCTTTCTTT. The chain employs TRBV6-1 and TRBJ1-1; 11 nucleotides agree with TRBD1. Trimming at V came to 7 bases and at J to 5 bases, leaving 6 bases not matched to a gene. The CDR3 consists of 14 residues. Germline CDR1 and CDR2: MNHNS and SASEGT.

Concerning this clonotype itself: A much larger clone lies a single base off, so this may be a read error. This chain uses TRBV20-1 with TRBJ1-2, with D unclear. This CDR3 has 15 amino acids. CDR1 DFQATT and CDR2 SNEGSKA come from the germline V gene (reference sequence). CDR3 sequence: CSASTWAHQGYGHTF. CDR3 coding DNA: TGCAGTGCTTCTACTTGGGCCCATCAAGGGTATGGCCACACCTTC.

This clonotype has a count of ten or more. The rearrangement links TRBV7-2 to TRBJ1-1; D may be TRBD1 (6 bases). Germline V gives CDR1 SGHTA, CDR2 FQGNSA. V lost 0 bases and J lost 4, with 12 bases in between. The CDR3 is made up of 15 amino acids. Written as DNA, the CDR3 is TGTGCCAGCAGCTTAGCGCAGGGGTTGGGCACTGAAGCTTTCTTT. It specifies CASSLAQGLGTEAFF.

This clonotype showed up many times. The J gene is TRBJ1-6, the V gene TRBV28; D gene ambiguous. The CDR3 consists of 15 residues. Germline CDR1 is MDHEN and CDR2 is SYDVKM. V was shortened by 7 bases and J by 7 bases, with 17 bases between the two germline ends. The CDR3 DNA reads TGTGCCAGCACAGATTCGAGCCAGAGGAATTCACCCCTCCACTTT. Protein sequence: CASTDSSQRNSPLHF.

The J gene is TRBJ2-2, the V gene TRBV5-1; 9 bases fit TRBD2. V was pared by 0 bases and J by 4 bases, with 4 bases of the junction left unmatched. The CDR3 has 16 amino acids. From germline, CDR1 is SGHRS and CDR2 YFSETQ. CDR3: CASSLVAGGSTGELFF. The DNA of the CDR3 is TGCGCCAGCAGCTTGGTCGCGGGAGGGAGCACCGGGGAGCTGTTTTTT.

This clonotype was detected only a few times. Since a much larger clone is just one base distant, this may be a read error. The chain links TRBV29-1 to TRBJ2-3, with 12 bases identical to TRBD2. The CDR3 consists of 19 residues. The germline CDR1 and CDR2 sequences are SQVTM and ANQGSEA. V lost 5 bases, J lost 8 bases, and 23 bases stayed unmatched. For the CDR3, the DNA is TGCAGCGTTCAGTCGGGGCTAGCGGGGGGGGGACGCGTGTCAGGTACGCAGTATTTT. Residues: CSVQSGLAGGGRVSGTQYF.

The rearrangement uses TRBV14 and TRBJ1-6; the D gene is possibly TRBD1 (5 bases). Looked up from germline, CDR1 is SGHDN and CDR2 is FVKESK. V was pared by 5 bases and J by 6 bases, with 11 bases between. The CDR3 consists of 14 residues. CDR3 residues: CASSAPGANSPLHF. The CDR3 region has the DNA TGTGCCAGCAGCGCACCTGGGGCTAATTCACCCCTCCACTTT.

Many counts were recorded for this clonotype. The gene calls are TRBV10-1 and TRBJ1-1, with 9 bases matching TRBD1. The CDR3 runs 14 residues. V lost 4 bases to trimming and J lost 4 bases; unmatched junction nucleotides: 4. Germline V lookup: CDR1 WNHNN, CDR2 SYGVQD (reference sequence). DNA for the CDR3: TGCGCCAGCAGTGGGGGGACAGGGAGCACTGAAGCTTTCTTT. Its protein product is CASSGGTGSTEAFF.

This clonotype was seen many times. The V gene is TRBV7-2, the J gene TRBJ1-1; D possibly corresponds to TRBD1 (6 bases). V lost 7 bases and J lost 1, with 10 bases in between. CDR3 size: 13 residues. Germline assignment: CDR1 SGHTA and CDR2 FQGNSA. Written as DNA, the CDR3 is TGTGCCAGCATCATGACAGGGAACACTGAAGCTTTCTTT. As protein: CASIMTGNTEAFF.

This clonotype was recorded a few times. A much larger clone differs by one base, so this may be a read error. The chain is built from TRBV10-3 and TRBJ2-3, with D unclear. This CDR3 comprises 14 residues. Germline CDR1 reads ENHRY; CDR2 reads SYGVKD. Trimming took off 6 bases at V and 2 bases at J, with 12 bases between the two ends. In DNA, the CDR3 is TGTGCCATCAGGGGGAACAGAAACACAGATACGCAGTATTTT. Translation: CAIRGNRNTDTQYF.

This clonotype was recorded a few times. V usage is TRBV19 and J usage is TRBJ2-2, with D perhaps TRBD1 (6 bases). CDR1 LNHDA and CDR2 SQIVND come from the germline V gene (reference sequence). The CDR3 consists of 13 residues. Trimming removed 4 bases at V and 7 bases at J, with 10 bases between. The CDR3 coding sequence is TGTGCCAGTAGTAAACAGGGATTCGGGGAGCTGTTTTTT. As protein: CASSKQGFGELFF.

CDR3 coding DNA: TGTGCCAGCAGTTCTATTCGCATGACTAGCGGGGACAATGAGCAGTTCTTC. This gives the protein CASSSIRMTSGDNEQFF. The gene calls are TRBV12-3 or TRBV12-4 and TRBJ2-1; 11 bases match TRBD2. The CDR3 runs to 17 residues. Trimming took 4 bases from V and 5 from J; bases not matched to a gene: 10.

This clonotype was found many times. This chain links TRBV10-1 with TRBJ2-1; 9 bases are a match to TRBD2. Germline trimming cut 5 bases from V and 5 bases from J; bases unmatched to any gene: 7. The CDR3 totals 15 residues. Germline assignment: CDR1 WNHNN and CDR2 SYGVQD (reference sequence). DNA of the CDR3: TGCGCCAGCAGTAGGGGCGGGAGGGTCAACAATGAGCAGTTCTTC. Its protein product is CASSRGGRVNNEQFF.

In its sample, this clonotype was seen many times. The chain uses TRBV4-3 and TRBJ1-2; D uncertain. The CDR3 runs to 13 residues. CDR1 LGHNA and CDR2 YSLEER come from the germline V gene. Trimming removed 3 bases at V and 4 bases at J, with 9 bases between. CDR3 region: CASSHEGSYGYTF. The DNA for the CDR3 is TGCGCCAGCAGCCATGAAGGAAGCTATGGCTACACCTTC.

On this clonotype itself: A much more abundant neighbour one base away suggests this may be a read error. J is TRBJ2-5 and V is TRBV10-3; D may be TRBD2 (6 bases). The better agreement between TRBJ2-1 and the DNA end casts doubt on the J call. Germline-derived CDR1 and CDR2 are ENHRY and SYGVKD. The CDR3 totals 15 residues. The CDR3 is CAIKSSGGRIDDQFF. DNA of the CDR3: TGTGCCATCAAAAGTAGCGGCGGTAGAATCGATGACCAGTTCTTC.

This clonotype has at least ten counts. The chain joins TRBV30 to TRBJ2-1, with 10 nucleotides matching TRBD2. Per germline, CDR1 GTSNPN and CDR2 SVGIG (reference sequence). The trim removed 0 bases at V and 4 bases at J, leaving 3 bases unmatched. The CDR3 sequence is 15 residues long. The CDR3 loop is CAWSVGTSVYNEQFF. In nucleotides, the CDR3 is TGTGCCTGGAGTGTAGGGACTAGCGTTTACAATGAGCAGTTCTTC.

This clonotype was recorded at least ten times. The chain joins TRBV5-1 to TRBJ2-5; 11 nucleotides line up with TRBD1. CDR1 and CDR2 from the germline V gene are SGHRS and YFSETQ. The junction had 3 bases not matched to a gene; V was cut back by 1 base and J by 1 base. This CDR3 spans 16 amino acids. The CDR3: CASSLLGTGGQETQYF. CDR3 nucleotide sequence: TGCGCCAGCAGCTTGTTGGGGACAGGGGGCCAAGAGACCCAGTACTTC. Based on the CDR3 plus reference TRBV5-1 and TRBJ2-5, the full variable domain is KAGVTQTPRYLIKTRGQQVTLSCSPISGHRSVSWYQQTPGQGLQFLFEYFSETQRNKGNFPGRFSGRQFSNSRSEMNVSTLELGDSALYLCASSLLGTGGQETQYFGPGTRLLVL.